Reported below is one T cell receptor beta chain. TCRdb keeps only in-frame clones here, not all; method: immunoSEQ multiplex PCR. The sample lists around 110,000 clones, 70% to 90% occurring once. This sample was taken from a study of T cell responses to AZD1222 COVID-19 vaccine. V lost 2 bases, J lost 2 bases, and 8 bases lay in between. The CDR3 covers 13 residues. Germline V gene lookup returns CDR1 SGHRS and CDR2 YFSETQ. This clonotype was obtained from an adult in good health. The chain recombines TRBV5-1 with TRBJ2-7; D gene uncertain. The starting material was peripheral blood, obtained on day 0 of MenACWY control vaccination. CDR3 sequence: CASSLLTTYEQYF. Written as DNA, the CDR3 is TGCGCCAGCAGCTTACTTACAACCTACGAGCAGTACTTC.